The 11 T cell receptor beta chains presented below share a single source sample, sequenced in a study of radiotherapy plus CTLA-4 blockade in lung cancer. Sequenced by immunoSEQ multiplex PCR; TCRdb stores in-frame clones only, minus some. This table holds about 32,000 clones, around 75% found once. The sequencing used peripheral blood, collected from a patient treated with radiotherapy plus ipilimumab. The origin of the receptors is a human donor with non-small cell lung cancer that progressed on radiotherapy plus ipilimumab.

This chain uses TRBV30 with TRBJ1-2; D not certain. CDR1 GTSNPN and CDR2 SVGIG come from the germline V gene (reference sequence). Trimming pared 2 bases from V and 3 bases from J, leaving 19 bases between. This CDR3 is 16 amino acids long. The CDR3 loop reads CAWSPPLAGSHYGYTF. As DNA, the CDR3 is TGTGCCTGGAGTCCCCCCTTGGCAGGTTCTCACTATGGCTACACCTTC.

This chain uses TRBV6-4 with TRBJ1-1; D is perhaps TRBD1 (5 bases). Deletions cut 3 bases from V and 8 bases from J, with 13 bases between. Germline CDR1 reads MRHNA; CDR2 reads SNTAGT. The CDR3 is made up of 13 amino acids. The CDR3 nucleotides read TGTGCCAGCAGTGAAGCCCTGCAGGGAGAAGCTTTCTTT. It codes for CASSEALQGEAFF.

The V and J genes are TRBV5-1 and TRBJ2-3; TRBD1 agrees at 8 bases. Germline CDR1 is SGHRS and CDR2 is YFSETQ. This CDR3 has 15 residues. The V and J ends lost 0 bases and 6 bases, in that order; junction bases with no gene match: 6. CDR3 DNA: TGCGCCAGCAGCTTGGCGGGACAGGTCCCCGATACGCAGTATTTT. This gives the protein CASSLAGQVPDTQYF.

The V gene is TRBV6-1, the J gene TRBJ1-5; D gene ambiguous. The CDR3 runs to 12 residues. Trimming took 6 bases from V and 7 from J, leaving 10 bases between them. Germline values: CDR1 MNHNS, CDR2 SASEGT. CDR3 region: CASSVSRQPQHF. Here the CDR3 DNA reads TGTGCCAGCAGCGTGTCCCGACAGCCCCAGCATTTT.

There are a few counts of this clone. CDR3 nucleotides: TGTGCCAGCAGCTCCCTAGCGGGAGGGACCGAGCAGTACTTC. This translates into CASSSLAGGTEQYF. This rearrangement joins TRBV7-8 to TRBJ2-7; 12 nucleotides line up with TRBD2. Germline trimming cut 4 bases from V and 6 bases from J; bases unmatched to any gene: 4. CDR3 size: 14 residues. Germline-derived CDR1 and CDR2 are SGHVS and FQNEAQ.

The rearrangement uses TRBV11-2 and TRBJ2-6; 8 nucleotides agree with TRBD1. Germline-derived CDR1 and CDR2 are SGHAT and FQNNGV. V gave up 5 bases and J gave up 3 bases; unmatched junction bases: 6. This CDR3 is 16 amino acids long. CDR3 protein: CASSPQGAGGANVLTF. For the CDR3, the DNA is TGTGCCAGCAGCCCGCAGGGGGCGGGTGGGGCCAACGTCCTGACTTTC.

V usage is TRBV29-1 and J usage is TRBJ2-7; the match to TRBD2 covers 14 bases. Losses at the gene ends were 1 base for V and 3 bases for J; bases not matched to a gene: 11. The CDR3 extends over 18 amino acids. CDR1 SQVTM and CDR2 ANQGSEA come from the germline V gene. The CDR3 DNA is TGCAGCGTTGAAGGGGAGTGGGGACTAGCGGGAGTTGGCTACGAGCAGTACTTC. It codes for CSVEGEWGLAGVGYEQYF.

The chain combines TRBV18 with TRBJ1-5, with 8 bases lining up with TRBD1. V shed 3 bases, J shed 5 bases, and the junction held 9 bases outside the gene matches. Germline assignment: CDR1 KGHSH and CDR2 LQKENI. The CDR3 loop spans 16 amino acids. CDR3 residues: CASSPGQGGRDQPQHF. In DNA, the CDR3 is TGTGCCAGCTCACCTGGACAGGGAGGACGGGATCAGCCCCAGCATTTT.

CDR3 residues: CASPSAGIQETQYF. DNA of the CDR3: TGTGCCAGCCCCAGTGCAGGGATTCAAGAGACCCAGTACTTC. This chain links TRBV6-5 with TRBJ2-5, with D perhaps TRBD1 (5 bases). The germline V gene encodes CDR1 MNHEY and CDR2 SVGAGI. The CDR3 extends over 14 amino acids. The V and J ends lost 8 bases and 2 bases respectively, with 15 bases between them.

By sample share, this clone is medium-sized. The chain joins TRBV5-4 to TRBJ1-2; 11 bases map to TRBD1. The CDR3 runs to 14 residues. Losses at the gene ends were 4 bases for V and 6 bases for J; bases not matched to a gene: 5. Germline loops: CDR1 SGHNT, CDR2 YYREEE (reference sequence). CDR3 loop: CASSGDRGSNGYTF. In nucleotides, the CDR3 is TGTGCCAGCAGCGGGGACAGGGGGAGCAATGGCTACACCTTC.

Only a few counts were recorded for this clone. This rearrangement joins TRBV5-1 to TRBJ2-2; 9 bases map to TRBD1. Germline lookup yields CDR1 SGHRS and CDR2 YFSETQ. Germline trimming cut 7 bases from V and 5 bases from J; bases unmatched to any gene: 9. The CDR3 has 15 amino acids. CDR3 nucleotides: TGCGCCAGCCGGGACAGGGTAATTCCGACCGGGGAGCTGTTTTTT. Residues: CASRDRVIPTGELFF.